This TCR beta chain originates from a study of PD-L1 blockade in urothelial cancer. Whole-study context: Patients started atezolizumab around 2014, 1,200 mg intravenously every 3 weeks. General study points: Lower than median blood TCR clonality before treatment predicted better survival.

Germline values: CDR1 SGHRS, CDR2 YFSETQ. The CDR3 runs 24 residues. The ends lost 0 bases at V and 0 bases at J; junction bases unmatched: 27. Some clones are missing from TCRdb's copy, which holds only in-frame ones; the method was immunoSEQ multiplex PCR. There are tens of thousands of clones in the sample; 82% occur only once, and roughly 9.5% lies in the top ten. The table lists this clone with a few counts. Its antigen is still unknown. The chain has TRBV5-1 and TRBJ2-1; 7 bases map to TRBD2. The starting material was PBMCs, obtained around atezolizumab (anti-PD-L1) treatment. This TCR was recovered from a man between 65 and 85 years old with urothelial cancer. The CDR3 DNA reads as TGCGCCAGCAGCTTGGCCGGCGGGCGGGGGAGCACCCTCGTCAGCCTCCGCTCCTACAATGAGCAGTTCTTC. Translating gives CASSLAGGRGSTLVSLRSYNEQFF.